These T cell receptor beta chains were read from a single sample in a study of blood T cell repertoires in COVID-19. The repertoire was sequenced with immunoSEQ multiplex PCR; TCRdb's copy has only in-frame clones and lacks some. Of a few hundred thousand clones detected, 85% to 90% appear once; the ten largest clones hold 0.95% to 1.1%. Sequencing was done on a sample of PBMCs or T cells enriched from blood (not recorded which). These receptors were obtained from a man in his late teens or twenties who had recovered from COVID-19. Both conserved end residues are trimmed from each CDR3.

J gene	V gene	CDR3 protein
TRBJ2-7	TRBV5-5	ASSFLGAEQY
TRBJ2-1	TRBV7-6	ASSADRVKVNEQF
TRBJ1-5	TRBV29-1	SVGGGNQPQH
TRBJ2-1	TRBV7-9	ASSLSQGTQF
TRBJ1-2	TRBV28	ASSFPDRAYGYT
TRBJ2-7	TRBV6-5	ASRLGTGGAEQY
TRBJ2-6	TRBV29-1	SAETGVHSGANVLT
TRBJ1-6	TRBV6-5	ASSYSWAGGNSPLH
TRBJ2-7	TRBV28	ASSLSSSYEQY
TRBJ1-2	TRBV7-2	ASSPGTAGGYT
TRBJ1-1	TRBV30	AWSAQHDTEAF
TRBJ1-1	TRBV10-3	AISTQGIGNTEAF
TRBJ1-1	TRBV27	ASSTTGGRRWTEAF
TRBJ1-4	TRBV7-6	ASSLRDRGRATNEKLF
TRBJ1-6	TRBV7-9	ASSLEYTSPLH
TRBJ1-4	TRBV7-9	ATSLGGLSEKLF
TRBJ2-3	TRBV7-9	ASSLLDFGGGITDTQY
TRBJ2-5	TRBV29-1	SAGTGEETQY
TRBJ2-7	TRBV4-1	ASSQTYEQY
TRBJ2-7	TRBV2	ASSSPVLAGGGTYEQY
TRBJ1-4	TRBV5-4	ASSLYSGTGAEKLF
TRBJ1-2	TRBV2	ASSPGTRYFNYGYT
TRBJ2-7	TRBV18	ASSPVSGGIEQY
TRBJ2-7	TRBV7-2	ASSLEPTGPLYEQY
TRBJ1-2	TRBV28	ASSFRTGLYGYT
TRBJ2-3	TRBV2	ASSVRSLLATDTQY